These 31 T cell receptor beta chains came from one sample sequenced in a study of T-cell reconstitution after alpha-beta-depleted transplantation in children. Unique molecular identifiers were incorporated during preparation of the TCRbeta library. TCRdb re-analysed the PCR reads in MiXCR, keeping a single row per CDR3 protein. In the table there are about a million distinct CDR3 sequences, roughly 29% of which are singletons. Sequences were derived from PBMCs, mostly from graft donor cells, sampled 360 days after TCRalphabeta/CD19-depleted stem cell transplant. These receptors were taken from a boy in the first two years of life who had a stem cell transplant for SCID, so the T cells may come from the graft donor.

The chain's CDR3 is CASSLAQGSQETQYF. The CDR3 coding sequence is TGTGCCAGCAGCTTAGCCCAGGGTTCCCAAGAGACCCAGTACTTC. The chain combines TRBV7-8 with TRBJ2-5, with D maybe TRBD1 (5 bases). Trimming took 0 bases from V and 1 from J, leaving 9 bases between them. The length of the CDR3 is 15 residues. Germline V gene lookup returns CDR1 SGHVS and CDR2 FQNEAQ.

This clonotype was detected only a few times. The chain links TRBV4-1 to TRBJ2-7, with D unresolved. CDR1 is MGHRA, CDR2 YSYEKL, per germline. The CDR3 totals 14 residues. Trimming took off 1 base at V and 3 bases at J, with 10 bases between the two ends. CDR3 amino acids: CASSQGLEFYEQYF. CDR3 sequence (DNA): TGCGCCAGCAGCCAAGGACTCGAATTCTACGAGCAGTACTTC.

This clonotype was counted a few times. The chain employs TRBV15 and TRBJ2-5, with 11 bases lining up with TRBD1. CDR3 size: 18 residues. J lost 4 bases, V lost 0 bases, and 10 bases had no gene match. The V gene's germline CDR1 is LNHNV and CDR2 YYDKDF (reference sequence). The DNA for the CDR3 is TGTGCCACCAGCAGAGAAGCCCCCGGGACAGGGGGGCGAGAGACCCAGTACTTC. Its translation: CATSREAPGTGGRETQYF.

This clonotype has only a few counts. The genes are TRBV5-1 and TRBJ1-2; no clear D gene. The CDR3 loop spans 14 amino acids. The germline V gene has CDR1 SGHRS and CDR2 YFSETQ. V was pared by 1 base and J by 4 bases, with 11 bases between. In DNA form, the CDR3 reads TGCGCCAGCAGCTTGACCACAGAGTCCTATGGCTACACCTTC. Translation: CASSLTTESYGYTF.

The genes are TRBV20-1 and TRBJ2-1; 8 nucleotides line up with TRBD2. After removal of 0 bases from V and 9 bases from J, the junction contained 16 bases not matched to a gene. The CDR3 covers 17 residues. Per the germline V gene, CDR1 is DFQATT and CDR2 is SNEGSKA (reference sequence). The CDR3 DNA follows: TGCAGTGCTAGAGATCGGGCCCCAGGACTAGCCGGGGGTGAGCAGTTCTTC. Residues: CSARDRAPGLAGGEQFF.

This clonotype was observed many times. The chain combines TRBV6-1 with TRBJ2-1, with 12 bases matching TRBD2. Losses at the gene ends were 6 bases for V and 3 bases for J; bases not matched to a gene: 3. This CDR3 contains 15 residues. Germline V CDR1 and CDR2: MNHNS, SASEGT. In DNA, the CDR3 is TGTGCCAGCAGGCTAGCGGGGGGGCTCTACAATGAGCAGTTCTTC. As protein: CASRLAGGLYNEQFF.

In this sample, this clonotype turned up a few times. This chain uses TRBV7-2 with TRBJ2-2; D possibly corresponds to TRBD1 (5 bases). CDR3 size: 15 residues. The V end lost 5 bases, the J end lost 8 bases, and 18 bases lay between the germline ends. Germline assignment: CDR1 SGHTA and CDR2 FQGNSA. The CDR3 here is CASSETAPRPGELFF. CDR3 coding DNA: TGTGCCAGCAGCGAGACAGCTCCTCGCCCGGGGGAGCTGTTTTTT.

The chain recombines TRBV7-7 with TRBJ2-1; D not resolved. Per germline, CDR1 SSHAT and CDR2 FNYEAQ (reference sequence). V lost 5 bases to trimming and J lost 3 bases, with 11 bases between them. This CDR3 is built from 14 residues. CDR3 nucleotides: TGTGCCAGCAGCCCTCGGCTGGACTACAATGAGCAGTTCTTC. The encoded protein is CASSPRLDYNEQFF.

The chain links TRBV2 to TRBJ2-1, with D perhaps being TRBD1 or TRBD2 (5 bases each). From germline, CDR1 is SNHLY and CDR2 FYNNEI. V was shortened by 11 bases and J by 5 bases, with 13 bases between the two germline ends. The CDR3 length is 12 residues. DNA of the CDR3: TGTGCCGGGGGTCACGGGGACAATGAGCAGTTCTTC. Translated: CAGGHGDNEQFF.

J is TRBJ2-7 and V is TRBV20-1, with 7 nucleotides matching TRBD1. Per the germline V gene, CDR1 is DFQATT and CDR2 is SNEGSKA (reference sequence). Germline trimming cut 2 bases from V and 3 bases from J; bases unmatched to any gene: 13. The CDR3 runs 16 residues. The CDR3 here is CSARIGRDSLFYEQYF. The CDR3 nucleotides read TGCAGTGCTAGAATTGGCCGGGACAGCCTATTCTACGAGCAGTACTTC.

The chain joins TRBV9 to TRBJ2-2; D is unclear. The ends were cut back, 0 bases at V and 5 bases at J, with 14 bases in the middle. The V gene's germline CDR1 is SGDLS and CDR2 YYNGEE. The CDR3 is 16 amino acids. This chain's CDR3 is CASSVGVILSTGELFF. For the CDR3, the DNA is TGTGCCAGCAGCGTAGGGGTGATTCTCAGTACCGGGGAGCTGTTTTTT.

This clonotype has just a few counts. The CDR3 DNA sequence: TGCAGCGTTGTGGAACCCCCGGGGTCGGATACGCAGTATTTT. This sequence encodes CSVVEPPGSDTQYF. The V and J genes are TRBV29-1 and TRBJ2-3, with D tentatively TRBD2 (5 bases). CDR1 SQVTM and CDR2 ANQGSEA come from the germline V gene. The CDR3 is 14 amino acids. V was trimmed by 4 bases and J by 6 bases, leaving 17 bases between them.

This clonotype was counted between two and nine times. The chain recombines TRBV5-1 with TRBJ2-3; D not certain. From germline, CDR1 is SGHRS and CDR2 YFSETQ. V lost 1 base, J lost 6 bases, and 6 bases lay in between. The CDR3 loop spans 12 amino acids. The CDR3 here is CASSLNSDTQYF. The CDR3 DNA follows: TGCGCCAGCAGCTTGAACTCCGATACGCAGTATTTT.

With respect to this clonotype: The germline gene is not matched at one end of the junction; a read error may be the cause. The chain links TRBV3-1 to TRBJ2-2, with D possibly TRBD2 on 5 matching bases. Looked up from germline, CDR1 is LGHDT and CDR2 is YNNKEL (reference sequence). The CDR3 totals 17 residues. Here the CDR3 reads CASSQGSGGVYTGELFF. CDR3 DNA: TGTGCCAGCAGTCAAGGGAGTGGAGGAGTGTACACCGGGGAGCTGTTTTTT.

The chain combines TRBV7-9 with TRBJ1-3; no reliable D call. V was clipped by 3 bases and J by 0 bases, with 12 bases between them. CDR3 length equals 16 residues. The germline V gene encodes CDR1 SEHNR and CDR2 FQNEAQ (reference sequence). The CDR3 DNA follows: TGTGCCAGCAGCTTGCGAGTGCTGGGCTCTGGAAACACCATATATTTT. This gives the protein CASSLRVLGSGNTIYF.

This clonotype came up a few times. J is TRBJ2-5 and V is TRBV13, with 8 bases identical to TRBD2. Germline V gene sequence: CDR1 PRHDT, CDR2 FYEKMQ (reference sequence). The CDR3 spans 17 residues. V trimming: 1 base; J trimming: 3 bases; junction bases outside the gene matches: 10. CDR3 sequence: CASSLERGIGQKETQYF. The CDR3 DNA reads TGTGCCAGCAGCTTAGAGCGGGGGATTGGACAGAAAGAGACCCAGTACTTC.

DNA of the CDR3: TGTGCCAGCTCCCGAAAAGGGGACAGGAATGAGCAGTTCTTC. Its translation: CASSRKGDRNEQFF. This sequence joins TRBV18 and TRBJ2-1; 8 bases fit TRBD1. The CDR3 spans 14 residues. Germline V CDR1 and CDR2: KGHSH, LQKENI. Losses at the gene ends were 6 bases for V and 7 bases for J; bases not matched to a gene: 8.

The chain uses TRBV12-3 or TRBV12-4 and TRBJ1-2; a weak D match, TRBD1 (5 bases). The CDR3 spans 15 residues. V shed 6 bases and J shed 4 bases, with 18 bases lying between them. CDR3 in DNA: TGTGCCAGCAGCTGGTCTTTCGGGCAGGGCTATGGCTACACCTTC. This sequence encodes CASSWSFGQGYGYTF.

This chain joins TRBV5-1 and TRBJ2-4, with D perhaps TRBD1 or TRBD2 (6 bases each). Germline assignment: CDR1 SGHRS and CDR2 YFSETQ. V lost 0 bases and J lost 6, with 10 bases in between. The CDR3 spans 14 residues. The CDR3 DNA reads as TGCGCCAGCAGCTTGGGGGGGGCCCCAAACATTCAGTACTTC. Translating it yields CASSLGGAPNIQYF. The whole variable domain, filled in from reference TRBV5-1 and TRBJ2-4, reads KAGVTQTPRYLIKTRGQQVTLSCSPISGHRSVSWYQQTPGQGLQFLFEYFSETQRNKGNFPGRFSGRQFSNSRSEMNVSTLELGDSALYLCASSLGGAPNIQYFGAGTRLSVL.

For the CDR3, the DNA is TGTGCCAGCAGTTACCTGAAGGGTAATGAGCAGTTCTTC. Amino acids: CASSYLKGNEQFF. The chain recombines TRBV6-5 with TRBJ2-1, with no clear D. Germline CDR1 is MNHEY and CDR2 is SVGAGI. This CDR3 is built from 13 residues. The V and J ends lost 2 bases and 7 bases respectively, with 9 bases between them.

V usage is TRBV4-2 and J usage is TRBJ2-4, with 12 bases matching TRBD1. With V trimmed by 5 bases and J by 9 bases, 8 bases remained unmatched. Germline V gene sequence: CDR1 LGHNA, CDR2 YNFKEQ. The CDR3 runs to 15 residues. The CDR3 DNA follows: TGTGCCAGCAGCGTCCCCGGGACAGGGGGCCTCATTCAGTACTTC. This gives the protein CASSVPGTGGLIQYF.

The chain uses TRBV12-3 or TRBV12-4 and TRBJ2-3; D is undetermined. Trimming cost V 6 bases and J 6 bases, with 13 bases left between them. This CDR3 region has 13 residues. The chain's CDR3 is CASSLHRRDTQYF. The CDR3 DNA follows: TGTGCCAGCAGCCTTCATCGGCGGGATACGCAGTATTTT.

This clonotype came up a few times. J is TRBJ1-2 and V is TRBV7-2; D is ambiguous. The CDR3 sequence is 12 residues long. Germline V gene data show CDR1 as SGHTA and CDR2 as FQGNSA. V was pared by 1 base and J by 8 bases, with 8 bases between. CDR3 in amino acids: CASSLGVGGYTF. In DNA, the CDR3 is TGTGCCAGCAGCTTAGGGGTGGGCGGCTACACCTTC.

This chain connects TRBV20-1 to TRBJ1-2; tentative D call: TRBD1 (6 bases). CDR1 is DFQATT and CDR2 is SNEGSKA in the germline V gene (reference sequence). This CDR3 comprises 15 residues. The germline V and J ends were trimmed by 3 bases and 1 base, with 15 bases remaining between them. CDR3 region: CSASGPGGLNYGYTF. The CDR3 DNA sequence: TGCAGTGCTAGTGGGCCGGGGGGCCTTAACTATGGCTACACCTTC.

This clonotype has only a few counts. The rearrangement joins TRBV24-1 to TRBJ2-3, with D perhaps given as TRBD1 or TRBD2 (6 bases each). This CDR3 region has 17 residues. The germline CDR1 and CDR2 sequences are KGHDR and SFDVKD. Trimming left V 0 bases short and J 0 bases short, with 12 bases between. DNA for the CDR3: TGTGCCACCAGTGATTTGGTGCAGGGGACTAGCACAGATACGCAGTATTTT. Encoded protein: CATSDLVQGTSTDTQYF.

In its sample, this clonotype was seen a few times. The chain uses TRBV10-3 and TRBJ1-2; 8 positions agree with TRBD1. Trimming at V came to 2 bases and at J to 0 bases, leaving 5 bases not matched to a gene. The V gene's germline CDR1 is ENHRY and CDR2 SYGVKD. The CDR3 runs to 16 residues. The DNA of the CDR3 is TGTGCCATCAGTGAGCGGGGGACAGGTTCTAACTATGGCTACACCTTC. Amino acids: CAISERGTGSNYGYTF.

The J gene is TRBJ2-5, the V gene TRBV20-1; D call uncertain. The V gene's germline CDR1 is DFQATT and CDR2 SNEGSKA (reference sequence). The CDR3 has 11 residues. The V end was cut by 3 bases, the J end by 2 bases, with 4 bases between. CDR3 amino acids: CSASVQETQYF. The DNA of the CDR3 is TGCAGTGCTAGTGTACAAGAGACCCAGTACTTC.

The chain uses TRBV25-1 and TRBJ2-1, with D maybe TRBD2 (6 bases). This CDR3 is built from 17 residues. Germline-derived CDR1 and CDR2 are MGHDK and SYGVNS. V lost 6 bases and J lost 0, with 18 bases in between. CDR3 protein: CASRPEGRGSSYNEQFF. CDR3 bases: TGTGCCAGCAGACCCGAGGGACGGGGGAGCTCCTACAATGAGCAGTTCTTC. The variable domain in full, completed from reference TRBV25-1 and TRBJ2-1, reads EADIYQTPRYLVIGTGKKITLECSQTMGHDKMYWYQQDPGMELHLIHYSYGVNSTEKGDLSSESTVSRIRTEHFPLTLESARPSHTSQYLCASRPEGRGSSYNEQFFGPGTRLTVL.

CDR3 loop: CSARDNSAGANVLTF. CDR3 nucleotide sequence: TGCAGTGCTAGAGATAACAGTGCTGGGGCCAACGTCCTGACTTTC. The gene calls are TRBV20-1 and TRBJ2-6; D is undetermined. Germline lookup yields CDR1 DFQATT and CDR2 SNEGSKA (reference sequence). CDR3 length equals 15 residues. Trimming stripped 0 bases from V and 2 bases from J, with 8 bases between.

This chain uses TRBV7-2 with TRBJ2-7; D gene uncertain. V lost 3 bases to trimming and J lost 2 bases, with 11 bases between them. This CDR3 is built from 14 residues. CDR1 and CDR2 (germline): SGHTA, FQGNSA. The chain's CDR3 is CASSFDWVPYEQYF. CDR3 coding DNA: TGTGCCAGCAGCTTCGACTGGGTCCCCTACGAGCAGTACTTC. The variable domain in full, with the rest retrieved from reference TRBV7-2 and TRBJ2-7, is GAGVSQSPSNKVTEKGKDVELRCDPISGHTALYWYRQSLGQGLEFLIYFQGNSAPDKSGLPSDRFSAERTGGSVSTLTIQRTQQEDSAVYLCASSFDWVPYEQYFGPGTRLTVT.

This clonotype was seen only a few times. The chain uses TRBV7-2 and TRBJ2-1; D not certain. The CDR3 covers 17 residues. Deletions cut 1 base from V and 2 bases from J, with 15 bases between. Germline V CDR1 and CDR2: SGHTA, FQGNSA. The CDR3: CASSLGVLVRTYNEQFF. For the CDR3, the DNA is TGTGCCAGCAGCTTAGGTGTGTTGGTCCGAACCTACAATGAGCAGTTCTTC.